Below, 32 T cell receptor beta chains from the same sample are listed, as sequenced in a study of OX40 agonist ivuxolimab in advanced cancers. TCRdb's table, derived via immunoSEQ multiplex PCR, lists solely in-frame clones and lacks some. The profile shows some 43,000 clones, around 94% of them singletons. Sequences were derived from CD4+ or CD8+ T cells sorted from blood, sampled in a trial of the OX40 agonist ivuxolimab. These TCRs come from an adult with an advanced solid tumor such as melanoma, head and neck, liver or kidney cancer.

The chain links TRBV11-1 to TRBJ2-5; TRBD2 agrees at 7 bases. The CDR3 totals 15 residues. Germline V CDR1 and CDR2: SGHAT, FQDESV (reference sequence). The V gene end was trimmed by 3 bases and the J gene end by 0 bases; junction bases not matched to a gene: 4. CDR3 sequence: CASSFSRENQETQYF. DNA of the CDR3: TGTGCCAGCAGCTTCTCGCGGGAGAACCAAGAGACCCAGTACTTC.

This chain uses TRBV11-2 with TRBJ1-2, with D unclear. Per the germline V gene, CDR1 is SGHAT and CDR2 is FQNNGV. Trimming shortened V by 5 bases and J by 7 bases, and 14 bases separated the two germline ends. The CDR3 consists of 13 residues. CDR3 in amino acids: CASSPKRLGGYTF. The CDR3, as DNA: TGTGCCAGCAGCCCCAAAAGGTTAGGTGGCTACACCTTC.

The chain couples TRBV5-8 to TRBJ1-2; D possibly corresponds to TRBD1 (6 bases). This CDR3 comprises 15 residues. Trimming stripped 3 bases from V and 2 bases from J, with 14 bases between. Per germline, CDR1 SGHTS and CDR2 YDEGEE. This chain's CDR3 is CASSWGALGNYGYTF. The CDR3 DNA reads as TGTGCCAGCAGCTGGGGGGCGCTTGGCAACTATGGCTACACCTTC. Drawing the rest from reference TRBV5-8 and TRBJ1-2, the complete variable domain is EAGVTQSPTHLIKTRGQQATLRCSPISGHTSVYWYQQALGLGLQFLLWYDEGEERNRGNFPPRFSGRQFPNYSSELNVNALELEDSALYLCASSWGALGNYGYTFGSGTRLTVV.

The gene calls are TRBV5-4 and TRBJ2-3; 8 bases match TRBD2. V trimming: 3 bases; J trimming: 0 bases; junction bases outside the gene matches: 0. The CDR3 totals 14 residues. Germline loops: CDR1 SGHNT, CDR2 YYREEE (reference sequence). The CDR3: CASSSSGSTDTQYF. The DNA for the CDR3 is TGTGCCAGCAGCTCTAGCGGGAGCACAGATACGCAGTATTTT.

V and J are TRBV28 and TRBJ1-2, with TRBD1 as a possible D gene (5 bases). The germline V gene encodes CDR1 MDHEN and CDR2 SYDVKM. The CDR3 spans 14 residues. The ends were cut back, 2 bases at V and 5 bases at J, with 12 bases in the middle. CDR3 DNA: TGTGCCAGCAGTTTAATAGGGGCTAGGTATGGCTACACCTTC. Protein: CASSLIGARYGYTF.

This rearrangement joins TRBV27 to TRBJ1-1; unclear D gene. V lost 4 bases, J lost 0 bases, and 9 bases lay in between. CDR1 is MNHEY, CDR2 SMNVEV, per germline (reference sequence). The CDR3 loop spans 14 amino acids. CDR3 nucleotides: TGTGCCAGCAGTTACTCGCACTTGAACACTGAAGCTTTCTTT. This codes for CASSYSHLNTEAFF.

The chain joins TRBV9 to TRBJ2-3; 9 bases line up with TRBD1. CDR1 and CDR2 (germline): SGDLS, YYNGEE. The V segment lost 0 bases and the J segment 2 bases; nucleotides outside the gene matches: 4. The CDR3 is 16 amino acids. CDR3 sequence: CASSVGGQGDTDTQYF. CDR3 nucleotides: TGTGCCAGCAGCGTAGGGGGACAGGGAGACACAGATACGCAGTATTTT.

Comment on this clone: The same CDR3 arises from other DNA sequences in this sample as well. The chain couples TRBV5-6 to TRBJ2-7; D tentatively fits TRBD1 or TRBD2 (5 bases each). Germline V gene sequence: CDR1 SGHDT, CDR2 YYEEEE. V was pared by 4 bases and J by 1 base, with 12 bases between. CDR3 length: 14 amino acids. CDR3 sequence (DNA): TGTGCCAGCAGCCCGGGACCTTCGTCCTACGAGCAGTACTTC. This gives the protein CASSPGPSSYEQYF.

The rearrangement joins TRBV7-8 to TRBJ1-5; TRBD1 is a possible D gene (6 bases). Per the germline V gene, CDR1 is SGHVS and CDR2 is FQNEAQ. CDR3 length: 16 residues. V was pared by 2 bases and J by 0 bases, with 11 bases between. DNA of the CDR3: TGTGCCAGCAGCTTATCCAGGGGAAATAGCAATCAGCCCCAGCATTTT. Amino acids: CASSLSRGNSNQPQHF.

V gene TRBV4-2 combines with J gene TRBJ2-7; 7 positions match TRBD2. V was pared by 0 bases and J by 2 bases, with 7 bases of the junction left unmatched. Germline assignment: CDR1 LGHNA and CDR2 YNFKEQ. This CDR3 is built from 16 residues. The CDR3 loop is CASSQDWLAETYEQYF. The CDR3 DNA follows: TGTGCCAGCAGCCAAGATTGGCTAGCGGAGACCTACGAGCAGTACTTC.

This rearrangement joins TRBV5-6 to TRBJ2-7; D is ambiguous. CDR1 SGHDT and CDR2 YYEEEE come from the germline V gene. The CDR3 runs 15 residues. Trimming removed 4 bases from V and 2 bases from J, with 16 bases in between. The CDR3 sequence is CASSLQISPAYEQYF. CDR3 nucleotide sequence: TGTGCCAGCAGCCTCCAAATCAGCCCGGCCTACGAGCAGTACTTC.

This chain connects TRBV6-4 to TRBJ2-2, with TRBD2 matching over 14 bases. There are 17 residues in the CDR3. CDR1 and CDR2 from the germline V gene are MRHNA and SNTAGT. V lost 6 bases, J lost 3 bases, and 6 bases stayed unmatched. CDR3 sequence: CASRETSGRAYTGELFF. CDR3 bases: TGTGCCAGCAGGGAGACTAGCGGGAGGGCCTACACCGGGGAGCTGTTTTTT.

V is TRBV7-9 and J is TRBJ2-5, with a tentative D call TRBD2 (6 bases). The CDR3 contains 14 residues. Trimming took 2 bases from V and 5 from J, leaving 12 bases between them. The germline CDR1 and CDR2 sequences are SEHNR and FQNEAQ (reference sequence). CDR3 sequence reads: CASSLLGGAETQYF. The DNA of the CDR3 is TGTGCCAGCAGCTTATTGGGGGGAGCGGAGACCCAGTACTTC.

This rearrangement joins TRBV4-3 to TRBJ2-7, with D possibly TRBD2 on 5 matching bases. With 5 bases removed from V and 3 bases from J, the gap between germline ends came to 11 bases. The CDR3 totals 13 residues. The V gene's germline CDR1 is LGHNA and CDR2 YSLEER. The CDR3 protein is CASSAGNLYEQYF. CDR3 bases: TGCGCCAGCAGCGCCGGGAACCTCTACGAGCAGTACTTC.

The V call is TRBV19, the J call TRBJ2-2; D might be TRBD2 (5 bases). Germline CDR1 is LNHDA and CDR2 is SQIVND (reference sequence). CDR3 length equals 12 residues. The V end lost 8 bases, the J end lost 6 bases, and 10 bases lay between the germline ends. CDR3 coding DNA: TGTGCCAGTTTAGCGTTTCCCGGGGAGCTGTTTTTT. Amino acids: CASLAFPGELFF.

The chain combines TRBV4-2 with TRBJ2-7; D might be TRBD2 (6 bases). Germline V lookup: CDR1 LGHNA, CDR2 YNFKEQ. The CDR3 sequence is 15 residues long. V lost 3 bases and J lost 4, with 16 bases in between. The CDR3 here is CASSQALSGVYEQYF. In nucleotides, the CDR3 is TGTGCCAGCAGCCAGGCCCTCTCGGGAGTGTACGAGCAGTACTTC.

This clone was recorded once. The CDR3 DNA is TGTGCCAGCAGTTACTCCCGGCGGGAGGGGGAGCTGTTTTTT. It yields the protein CASSYSRREGELFF. V usage is TRBV6-5 and J usage is TRBJ2-2, with 7 positions matching TRBD2. This CDR3 comprises 14 residues. The germline gives CDR1 MNHEY, CDR2 SVGAGI. V shed 0 bases and J 8 bases; nucleotides not matched to a gene: 3.

The chain carries TRBV28 and TRBJ1-2; D remains ambiguous. V was shortened by 6 bases and J by 7 bases, with 18 bases between the two germline ends. Germline assignment: CDR1 MDHEN and CDR2 SYDVKM. The CDR3 totals 14 residues. This CDR3 reads CASSPQARTAGYTF. Written as DNA, the CDR3 is TGTGCCAGCAGCCCCCAGGCTCGGACTGCTGGCTACACCTTC.

J is TRBJ2-7 and V is TRBV27; 9 bases align to TRBD2. Germline trimming cut 9 bases from V and 0 bases from J; bases unmatched to any gene: 9. The germline gives CDR1 MNHEY, CDR2 SMNVEV (reference sequence). The CDR3 contains 15 residues. The CDR3 coding sequence is TGTGCCAGTGCCGGCGGGAGGGTTAGCTCCTACGAGCAGTACTTC. It specifies CASAGGRVSSYEQYF.

The CDR3 DNA reads as TGTGCCAGCAGCTTAGCGCGTGGGGCCGGGGAGCTGTTTTTT. Amino acids: CASSLARGAGELFF. The chain is built from TRBV7-9 and TRBJ2-2; the D is unclear. The V gene lost 0 bases and the J gene lost 6 bases, with 8 bases spanning the gap. Per the germline V gene, CDR1 is SEHNR and CDR2 is FQNEAQ (reference sequence). This CDR3 comprises 14 residues.

The chain combines TRBV9 with TRBJ2-7; D possibly corresponds to TRBD2 (5 bases). The ends were cut back, 4 bases at V and 0 bases at J, with 17 bases in the middle. Germline CDR1 SGDLS, CDR2 YYNGEE. The CDR3 has 16 residues. This CDR3 reads CASSPGSGGNSYEQYF. As DNA, the CDR3 is TGTGCCAGCAGCCCGGGATCCGGCGGAAACTCCTACGAGCAGTACTTC.

The chain uses TRBV9 and TRBJ2-3; 15 bases are shared with TRBD2. Looked up from germline, CDR1 is SGDLS and CDR2 is YYNGEE. The CDR3 runs to 17 residues. J lost 4 bases, V lost 4 bases, and 7 bases had no gene match. CDR3 sequence (DNA): TGTGCCAGCAGCCCAAGGACTAGCGGGAGGGTAGCAGATACGCAGTATTTT. Translated, it gives CASSPRTSGRVADTQYF. The entire variable domain, with the rest obtained from reference TRBV9 and TRBJ2-3, is as follows: DSGVTQTPKHLITATGQRVTLRCSPRSGDLSVYWYQQSLDQGLQFLIQYYNGEERAKGNILERFSAQQFPDLHSELNLSSLELGDSALYFCASSPRTSGRVADTQYFGPGTRLTVL.

The chain is built from TRBV7-5 and TRBJ2-1. TRBV7-5 has pseudogene status. The CDR3 runs 12 residues. The CDR3 nucleotides read TGTGCCAGAAGCTTTTCCTACAATGAGCAGTTCTTC. Translation: CARSFSYNEQFF.

CDR3 sequence (DNA): TGTGCCAGCAGGCATTGGGGGAACACTGAAGCTTTCTTT. Protein sequence: CASRHWGNTEAFF. The V gene is TRBV6-6, the J gene TRBJ1-1; no definite D call. This CDR3 contains 13 residues. Germline CDR1 reads MNHNY; CDR2 reads SVGAGI (reference sequence). V gave up 6 bases and J gave up 1 base, with 9 bases separating them.

V gene TRBV11-3 combines with J gene TRBJ2-3, with D possibly matching TRBD1 (5 bases). The CDR3 totals 13 residues. CDR1 is SGHNT and CDR2 is YENEEA in the germline V gene. Trimming left V 6 bases short and J 4 bases short, with 11 bases between. The CDR3 loop reads CASRGPRADTQYF. Written as DNA, the CDR3 is TGTGCCAGCAGGGGGCCTCGGGCAGATACGCAGTATTTT.

The rearrangement links TRBV7-9 to TRBJ1-2, with 8 bases identical to TRBD1. V lost 5 bases, J lost 4 bases, and 3 bases stayed unmatched. There are 13 residues in the CDR3. The germline CDR1 and CDR2 sequences are SEHNR and FQNEAQ (reference sequence). CDR3 DNA sequence: TGTGCCAGCAGCGGTACAGGGGGCTATGGCTACACCTTC. Translated: CASSGTGGYGYTF.

The gene calls are TRBV15 and TRBJ1-1; D possibly corresponds to TRBD1 (6 bases). Germline V gives CDR1 LNHNV, CDR2 YYDKDF (reference sequence). The length of the CDR3 is 15 residues. Between the trimmed V and J ends, which lost 1 base and 0 bases, there was a span of 9 bases. The CDR3 reads CATSRGRGLNTEAFF. DNA for the CDR3: TGTGCCACCAGCAGAGGGCGGGGGCTGAACACTGAAGCTTTCTTT.

V and J are TRBV2 and TRBJ1-5, with D possibly TRBD1 on 6 matching bases. Trimming shortened V by 8 bases and J by 4 bases, and 27 bases separated the two germline ends. Germline-derived CDR1 and CDR2 are SNHLY and FYNNEI. The CDR3 spans 18 residues. CDR3 loop: CASAPRDTEAAWNQPQHF. Written as DNA, the CDR3 is TGTGCCAGCGCACCCCGGGACACCGAGGCCGCGTGGAATCAGCCCCAGCATTTT.

J is TRBJ2-1 and V is TRBV4-2; tentative D call: TRBD2 (5 bases). The CDR3 covers 15 residues. V lost 0 bases to trimming and J lost 6 bases, with 12 bases between them. In germline, CDR1 is LGHNA, CDR2 YNFKEQ. The CDR3 DNA reads as TGTGCCAGCAGCCAAGATGGGAGTGAGGGCAATGAGCAGTTCTTC. This encodes CASSQDGSEGNEQFF.

This sequence joins TRBV5-1 and TRBJ2-3; D unclear. Germline-derived CDR1 and CDR2 are SGHRS and YFSETQ. V was trimmed by 0 bases and J by 2 bases, leaving 13 bases between them. This CDR3 has 16 amino acids. CDR3 in amino acids: CASSLVVSASTDTQYF. Here the CDR3 DNA reads TGCGCCAGCAGCTTGGTTGTTAGTGCCTCCACAGATACGCAGTATTTT.

The V call is TRBV5-1, the J call TRBJ1-2; 9 bases align to TRBD1. V dropped 4 bases and J dropped 0; count of bases not matched to a gene: 10. This CDR3 is built from 17 residues. Per the germline V gene, CDR1 is SGHRS and CDR2 is YFSETQ. CDR3 loop: CASSPGRDRVANYGYTF. The CDR3 coding sequence is TGCGCCAGCAGCCCGGGCCGGGACAGGGTGGCTAACTATGGCTACACCTTC. The full variable domain, with the rest looked up from reference TRBV5-1 and TRBJ1-2, is KAGVTQTPRYLIKTRGQQVTLSCSPISGHRSVSWYQQTPGQGLQFLFEYFSETQRNKGNFPGRFSGRQFSNSRSEMNVSTLELGDSALYLCASSPGRDRVANYGYTFGSGTRLTVV.

This chain uses TRBV11-3 with TRBJ1-3; tentatively, D is TRBD1 (5 bases). V was clipped by 3 bases and J by 1 base, with 7 bases between them. CDR3 length: 14 residues. The germline CDR1 and CDR2 sequences are SGHNT and YENEEA. CDR3 region: CASSLGESGNTIYF. CDR3 DNA: TGTGCCAGCAGCTTGGGGGAGTCTGGAAACACCATATATTTT.